This T cell receptor beta chain was found in a study of T cell responses to AZD1222 COVID-19 vaccine (dated by TCRdb to about 2021). In terms of the full investigation: TCR sequencing was performed for 230 to 250 trial participants, of whom about 210 were given two doses of AZD1222 and approximately 25 were given two doses of MenACWY control vaccine. Trial participants were enrolled into age subgroups of 18-55, 56-69 and 70-plus years, which contained about 150, 28 and 57 TCR-sequenced participants, respectively.

The label giving this sample's time point can be read as: about 28 days (+/-7) after the second vaccine dose. AZD1222 recipients given second doses at about 4 weeks or at about 12 weeks were pooled, since spike-specific TCR depth and breadth were not found to differ between the two schedules. Samples from vaccinated people were obtained from the UK trials COV001 and COV002, which included a single-blind randomized controlled phase 2/3 trial of AZD1222 (ChAdOx1 nCoV-19) in healthy adults. For TCRbeta chain sequencing, PBMC samples were collected from trial participants at day 0 and at day 28 after the second dose. The junction carries 19 bases between V and J, which are trimmed by 3 bases and 0 bases respectively. The germline V gene yields SNHLY for CDR1 and FYNNEI for CDR2. Taken from cysteine to phenylalanine, the CDR3 has 18 residues. The only DNA kept is the CDR3, 54 bases in frame from the first base.

The CDR3 regions of human TCRbeta chains were subjected to immunosequencing. As for how the authors treated the data: Repertoire TCRs were matched against a reference library of SARS-CoV-2-specific TCRs generated with the MIRA antigen-specificity platform. Breadth was defined as the fraction of unique TCRs that were SARS-CoV-2-associated, and depth was defined as the fraction of total T cells that were SARS-CoV-2-associated. Using the MIRA data, each spike-specific TCR was mapped to the spike region that the TCR reacts to and placed in a CD4 or CD8 class. Log10-transformed breadth and depth values were compared by one-way ANOVA with Sidak's multiple comparisons tests. TCRdb's version of the immuneACCESS table is confined to in-frame rearrangements and falls short of the full clone set. An unresolved V gene accounts for under half of the shortfall where checked; the remainder is of unknown origin. D and trimming come from the DNA, and the V and J calls and clone size come from that table. The sample profile shows 90,000 to 110,000 clones; roughly nine tenths of them were found once. Jointly, the top ten make up 40% to 55% of the sample.

Concerning this clone: Its antigen is still unknown. Qualities for individual bases were not recorded, and no much larger clone is one base off.

On the study overall, not on this receptor specifically: After two AZD1222 doses, spike-specific TCR breadth and depth were significantly higher than at day 0 and than in MenACWY recipients. Epitopes outside the regions mutated in the B.1.351 and B.1.1.7 variants were reportedly recognized by nearly half of the unique spike-specific TCRs. Because no day 14 peak-response samples were available, the repertoires could be characterized only after the peak T cell response. Only five or six AZD1222 recipients were SARS-CoV-2 seropositive at baseline, limiting conclusions about previously exposed vaccinees. Participants were mostly white British and included more females than males, and it was suggested by the authors that clonal diversity may have been underestimated. The 56-69-year group was small, and its depth increase did not reach significance, likely because of low power. CD4 TCRs associated with the vaccine covered the entire spike protein, and the dominant responses were in regions 160-218 and 743-854.

This chain is built from TRBV2 and TRBJ2-3; perhaps TRBD1 is the D gene, with 6 bases matching. The sample in question was peripheral blood, obtained 28 days after the second AZD1222 dose. This TCR came from an adult who received the AZD1222 COVID-19 vaccine. The nucleotide sequence is given as TGTGCCAGCAGTGAGACAGGTAGACCAACCACTAGCACAGATACGCAGTATTTT. Its protein product is CASSETGRPTTSTDTQYF.